This TCR beta chain was retrieved from a study of blood T cell repertoires in COVID-19. This CDR3 spans 13 amino acids. Researchers sorted participants into cohorts using their self-reported clinical history. Produced via immunoSEQ multiplex PCR; TCRdb's table is partial and in-frame only. The data contain about 220,000 clones, nearly 90% of them singletons. The sample comprised PBMCs or T cells enriched from blood (not recorded which). The clonotype comes from a young man who had been exposed to COVID-19. This chain links TRBV21-1 with TRBJ2-7; the table's D gene call, TRBD1, was not cross checked with the DNA. TRBV21-1 is shown as a pseudogene. The CDR3 region has the DNA TGTGCCAGCATCCGGACAGACCTCCTAGAGCAGTACTTC. This gives the protein CASIRTDLLEQYF.